This TCR beta chain was profiled in a study of naive and memory T cell subsets. Points from the study as a whole: Potentially, T cell activation and differentiation skew this RNA-based measurement.

The CDR3 spans 12 residues. The ends were cut back, 8 bases at V and 6 bases at J, with 14 bases in the middle. Germline CDR1 reads SQVTM; CDR2 reads ANQGSEA. This clonotype was detected only a few times. Its antigen is not known. TCR cDNA received a 3' ligated oligonucleotide that carried a UMI. Reverse transcription used DNase-treated unsorted total RNA, aiming for roughly 1 to 1000 ng. Ligated cDNA underwent four rounds of PCR with nested alpha and beta constant region primers and SP2. Alpha and beta constant region primers primed reverse transcription for blood and skin samples. TCRdb reanalysed the 5' RACE reads using MiXCR and keeps one entry per CDR3 protein. The sample carries some 60,000 distinct CDR3 sequences, less than 10% recorded once.

This receptor was obtained from a female donor in good health. V and J are TRBV29-1 and TRBJ2-1; possibly TRBD2 for D (5 bases). Here the CDR3 DNA reads TGCAGCCCCTCGAGAGGGTTCAATGAGCAGTTCTTC. As protein: CSPSRGFNEQFF.